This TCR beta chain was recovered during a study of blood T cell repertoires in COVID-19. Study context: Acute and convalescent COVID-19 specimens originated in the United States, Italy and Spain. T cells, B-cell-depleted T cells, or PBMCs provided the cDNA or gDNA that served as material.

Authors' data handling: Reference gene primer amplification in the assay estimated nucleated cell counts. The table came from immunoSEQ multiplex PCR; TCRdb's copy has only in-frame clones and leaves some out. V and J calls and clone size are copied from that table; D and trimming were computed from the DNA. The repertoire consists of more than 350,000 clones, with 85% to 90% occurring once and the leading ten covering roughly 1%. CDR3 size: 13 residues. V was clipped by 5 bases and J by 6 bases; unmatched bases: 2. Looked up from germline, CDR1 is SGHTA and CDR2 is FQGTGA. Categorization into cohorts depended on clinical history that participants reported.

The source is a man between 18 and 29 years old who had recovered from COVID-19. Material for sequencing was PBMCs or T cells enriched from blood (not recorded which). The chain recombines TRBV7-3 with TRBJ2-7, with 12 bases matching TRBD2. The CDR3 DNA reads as TGTGCCAGCAGCCTGACTAGCGGGGGCGAGCAGTACTTC. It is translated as CASSLTSGGEQYF.